A single sample gave rise to the 16 T cell receptor beta chains below, sequenced in a study of HIV-infected patients and healthy controls. Around 450 ng RNA was reverse transcribed with alpha and beta constant-region primers. Separate chain-specific third strand synthesis with multiplexing indices produced the alpha and beta libraries. From the 5' RACE reads, TCRdb called clonotypes with MiXCR, one entry per CDR3 protein. This table has roughly 8,000 distinct CDR3 sequences, approximately 6.3% appearing once. Follow-up blood was drawn about 14 weeks, roughly three months, after antiretroviral therapy began. The repertoire came from unfractionated whole blood and reflected all unsorted peripheral T cells. Specimen: blood, collected during antiretroviral therapy. The receptors originated from an adult with HIV infection.

This clonotype has a count of ten or more. This beta chain appears as a stray read in a library generated for alpha chains; its size is not informative. The chain links TRBV6-2 or TRBV6-3 to TRBJ2-1; 7 bases map to TRBD2. The V gene end was trimmed by 0 bases and the J gene end by 9 bases; junction bases not matched to a gene: 11. The CDR3 has 16 residues. The germline V gene encodes CDR1 MNHEY and CDR2 SVGEGT. The CDR3 coding sequence is TGTGCCAGCAGTTACTCGGCTCGGACTAGTACCAGTGAGCAGTTCTTC. As protein: CASSYSARTSTSEQFF.

On this clonotype: Because this beta chain is a stray read in a library intended to capture alpha chains, its abundance should not be given much weight. The chain combines TRBV6-5 with TRBJ2-2, with TRBD2 matching over 8 bases. V lost 5 bases and J lost 5; bases outside the gene matches: 13. There are 17 residues in the CDR3. CDR1 and CDR2 from the germline V gene are MNHEY and SVGAGI. The CDR3 sequence is CASSPPPGLGSTGELFF. The CDR3 coding sequence is TGTGCCAGCAGTCCCCCTCCGGGACTAGGCAGTACCGGGGAGCTGTTTTTT.

This clonotype came up many times. The size of this beta chain means little, since it is a stray read in a library made for alpha chains. The V and J genes are TRBV5-1 and TRBJ2-2, with 10 bases matching TRBD2. Trimming cost V 2 bases and J 5 bases; bases outside gene matches: 6. Germline lookup yields CDR1 SGHRS and CDR2 YFSETQ. The CDR3 is 16 amino acids. The CDR3 loop is CASSFLAGGLTGELFF. The CDR3 coding sequence is TGCGCCAGCAGCTTTTTAGCGGGAGGCTTGACCGGGGAGCTGTTTTTT.

This clonotype has a count of ten or more. A library made for alpha chains picked up this beta chain off target, so its size means little. The chain links TRBV12-3 or TRBV12-4 to TRBJ2-3, with D hard to call. V lost 3 bases and J lost 8, with 15 bases in between. There are 14 residues in the CDR3. CDR3: CASSLGRKVSTQYF. The CDR3 DNA sequence: TGTGCCAGCAGTTTGGGTCGGAAGGTTTCTACGCAGTATTTT.

By share, this clonotype counts as medium-sized (0.01 to 0.1%). This beta chain lies outside the target of a library built for alpha chains; its clone size means little. The chain has TRBV5-5 and TRBJ2-6; a weak D match, TRBD1 (5 bases). Germline CDR1 reads SGHKS; CDR2 reads YYEKEE (reference sequence). Trimming took off 9 bases at V and 3 bases at J, with 25 bases between the two ends. This CDR3 spans 18 amino acids. CDR3 region: CATGETAQQALGANVLTF. In DNA, the CDR3 is TGTGCCACAGGCGAGACAGCCCAACAAGCGCTTGGGGCCAACGTCCTGACTTTC.

In this sample, this clonotype turned up many times. Since it is a stray read in a library aimed at alpha chains, this beta chain has a size that is not meaningful. The genes are TRBV11-2 and TRBJ2-1, with 7 bases identical to TRBD2. The length of the CDR3 is 15 residues. Germline CDR1 is SGHAT and CDR2 is FQNNGV. V trimming: 2 bases; J trimming: 10 bases; junction bases outside the gene matches: 11. CDR3 in amino acids: CASSLQTPPTSEQFF. The CDR3 DNA sequence: TGTGCCAGCAGCTTACAAACCCCACCGACTAGCGAGCAGTTCTTC.

This clonotype rates as medium-sized. Because this beta chain is a stray read in a library intended to capture alpha chains, its abundance should not be given much weight. The chain has TRBV10-3 and TRBJ1-5, with 7 bases aligning to TRBD1. This CDR3 is built from 15 residues. The trim removed 5 bases at V and 5 bases at J, leaving 9 bases unmatched. Germline CDR1 and CDR2: ENHRY and SYGVKD. The CDR3 nucleotides read TGTGCCATCAGTACCGGTGGAGGGGGCGATCAGCCCCAGCATTTT. Translation: CAISTGGGGDQPQHF.

In its sample, this clonotype ranks as medium-sized. For a library built for alpha chains, this beta chain is a stray read; little rests on its size. V usage is TRBV11-2 and J usage is TRBJ2-1; TRBD2 aligns across 9 bases. From germline, CDR1 is SGHAT and CDR2 FQNNGV. The CDR3 is 15 amino acids. The V and J ends lost 5 bases and 4 bases, in that order; junction bases with no gene match: 6. In nucleotides, the CDR3 is TGTGCCAGCAGCCCTCCGGGACTAGCTTACAATGAGCAGTTCTTC. It codes for CASSPPGLAYNEQFF.

The table lists this clonotype with many counts. The library was built for alpha chains, so this beta chain is an off-target read and its size means little. The CDR3 loop reads CASSPGIEGTQYF. The CDR3 DNA reads as TGTGCCAGCAGTCCCGGCATCGAGGGGACGCAGTATTTT. The gene calls are TRBV28 and TRBJ2-3, with D possibly being TRBD1 or TRBD2 (5 bases each). The CDR3 loop spans 13 amino acids. Germline-derived CDR1 and CDR2 are MDHEN and SYDVKM. Trimming stripped 5 bases from V and 9 bases from J, with 15 bases between.

For this clonotype: This beta chain is an off-target read within a library intended for alpha chains, so its frequency means little. The chain joins TRBV18 to TRBJ1-5, with D possibly being TRBD1 (6 bases). The CDR3 sequence is 14 residues long. The V end lost 4 bases, the J end lost 6 bases, and 13 bases lay between the germline ends. Germline V gives CDR1 KGHSH, CDR2 LQKENI. The CDR3 spells CASSRLEQGQPQHF. DNA of the CDR3: TGTGCCAGCTCACGACTCGAACAGGGTCAGCCCCAGCATTTT.

In its sample, this clonotype was seen many times. This beta chain slipped into a library made for alpha chains as a stray read, so its size is not meaningful. This chain links TRBV28 with TRBJ2-7; D gene uncertain. The CDR3 spans 13 residues. V lost 2 bases to trimming and J lost 2 bases, with 7 bases between them. Germline loops: CDR1 MDHEN, CDR2 SYDVKM. CDR3: CASSLRVPYEQYF. The CDR3 region has the DNA TGTGCCAGCAGTTTAAGGGTCCCCTACGAGCAGTACTTC.

The sample holds many counts of this clonotype. The library was built for alpha chains, so this beta chain is an off-target read and its size means little. The chain has TRBV27 and TRBJ2-1, with 9 bases matching TRBD2. The CDR3 has 16 amino acids. V was clipped by 5 bases and J by 2 bases; unmatched bases: 7. Per germline, CDR1 MNHEY and CDR2 SMNVEV (reference sequence). In DNA form, the CDR3 reads TGTGCCAGCAGTCCATCTAGCGGGGAGACCTACAATGAGCAGTTCTTC. It specifies CASSPSSGETYNEQFF.

This clonotype was seen ten or more times. The library was designed around alpha chains, so this beta chain is a stray read whose abundance carries little weight. The CDR3 loop is CASKAGMDTQYF. The CDR3 DNA reads as TGTGCCAGCAAGGCCGGTATGGATACGCAGTATTTT. V gene TRBV6-6 combines with J gene TRBJ2-3, with no clear D. The CDR3 totals 12 residues. The germline CDR1 and CDR2 sequences are MNHNY and SVGAGI (reference sequence). Trimming took off 7 bases at V and 6 bases at J, with 11 bases between the two ends.

This clonotype appeared many times. Since the library was made to target alpha chains, this beta chain is a stray read and its abundance is not meaningful. The chain joins TRBV5-5 to TRBJ2-5, with D possibly being TRBD2 (5 bases). V was shortened by 3 bases and J by 2 bases, with 29 bases between the two germline ends. Germline assignment: CDR1 SGHKS and CDR2 YYEKEE (reference sequence). The CDR3 spans 20 residues. As DNA, the CDR3 is TGTGCCAGCAGCTGGGGATCCACTACTAGACCGCCTAGAGAGCAAGAGACCCAGTACTTC. The encoded protein is CASSWGSTTRPPREQETQYF.

The table lists this clonotype with many counts. The library was built for alpha chains, so this beta chain is an off-target read and its size means little. The chain is built from TRBV19 and TRBJ1-1, with D perhaps matching TRBD1 (5 bases). The germline gives CDR1 LNHDA, CDR2 SQIVND (reference sequence). This CDR3 is 15 amino acids long. Trimming pared 9 bases from V and 1 base from J, leaving 18 bases between. CDR3 sequence: CASFSRGAGNTEAFF. The CDR3 nucleotides read TGTGCCAGCTTTTCAAGGGGCGCGGGGAACACTGAAGCTTTCTTT. Combining the CDR3 with reference TRBV19 and TRBJ1-1 gives the whole variable domain DGGITQSPKYLFRKEGQNVTLSCEQNLNHDAMYWYRQDPGQGLRLIYYSQIVNDFQKGDIAEGYSVSREKKESFPLTVTSAQKNPTAFYLCASFSRGAGNTEAFFGQGTRLTVV.

To note about this clonotype: This beta chain represents an off-target read in a library built for alpha chains; its size is of limited meaning. The rearrangement links TRBV19 to TRBJ2-7; TRBD2 matches at 9 bases. J lost 2 bases, V lost 3 bases, and 5 bases had no gene match. The CDR3 runs to 15 residues. Germline CDR1 reads LNHDA; CDR2 reads SQIVND (reference sequence). In nucleotides, the CDR3 is TGTGCCAGTAGTATGGTGATAGCGGGAGCCTACGAGCAGTACTTC. It is translated as CASSMVIAGAYEQYF. The variable domain in full, completed from reference TRBV19 and TRBJ2-7, reads DGGITQSPKYLFRKEGQNVTLSCEQNLNHDAMYWYRQDPGQGLRLIYYSQIVNDFQKGDIAEGYSVSREKKESFPLTVTSAQKNPTAFYLCASSMVIAGAYEQYFGPGTRLTVT.